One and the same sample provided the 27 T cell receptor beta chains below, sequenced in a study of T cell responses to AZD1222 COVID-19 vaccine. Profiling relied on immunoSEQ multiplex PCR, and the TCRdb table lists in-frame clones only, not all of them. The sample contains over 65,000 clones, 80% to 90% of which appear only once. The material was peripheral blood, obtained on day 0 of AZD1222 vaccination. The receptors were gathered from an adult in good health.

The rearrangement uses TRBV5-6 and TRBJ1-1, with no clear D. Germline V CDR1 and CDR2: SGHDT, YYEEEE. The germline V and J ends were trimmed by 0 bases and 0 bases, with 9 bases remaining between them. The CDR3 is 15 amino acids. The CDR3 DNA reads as TGTGCCAGCAGCTTGGCAGGTGTGGTGAACACTGAAGCTTTCTTT. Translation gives CASSLAGVVNTEAFF.

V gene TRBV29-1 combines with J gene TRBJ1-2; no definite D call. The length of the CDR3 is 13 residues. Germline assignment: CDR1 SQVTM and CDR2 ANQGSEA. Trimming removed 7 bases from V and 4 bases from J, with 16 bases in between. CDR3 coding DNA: TGCAGCGCTGGGGTAGGGTCTCTCTATGGCTACACCTTC. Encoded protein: CSAGVGSLYGYTF.

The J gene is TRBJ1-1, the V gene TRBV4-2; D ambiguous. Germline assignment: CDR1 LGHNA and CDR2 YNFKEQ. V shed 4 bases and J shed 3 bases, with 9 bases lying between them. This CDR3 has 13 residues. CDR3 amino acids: CASSPREDTEAFF. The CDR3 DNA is TGTGCCAGCAGCCCCCGGGAGGACACTGAAGCTTTCTTT.

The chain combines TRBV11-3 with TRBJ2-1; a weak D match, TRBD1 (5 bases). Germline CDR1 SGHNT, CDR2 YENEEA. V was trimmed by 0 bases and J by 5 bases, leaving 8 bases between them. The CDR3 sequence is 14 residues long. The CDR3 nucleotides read TGTGCCAGCAGCTTAGATCCAGGGAACAATGAGCAGTTCTTC. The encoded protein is CASSLDPGNNEQFF.

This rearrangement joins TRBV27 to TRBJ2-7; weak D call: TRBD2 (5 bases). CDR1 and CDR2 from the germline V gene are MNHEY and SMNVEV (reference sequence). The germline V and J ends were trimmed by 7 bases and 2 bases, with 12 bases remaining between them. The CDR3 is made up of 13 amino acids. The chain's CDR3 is CASTSGDTYEQYF. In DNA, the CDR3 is TGTGCCAGCACCAGCGGAGATACCTACGAGCAGTACTTC.

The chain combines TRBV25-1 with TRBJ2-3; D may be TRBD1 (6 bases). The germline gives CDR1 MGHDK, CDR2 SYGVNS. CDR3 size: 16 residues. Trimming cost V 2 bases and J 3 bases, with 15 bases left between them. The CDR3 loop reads CASSEPSRTATDTQYF. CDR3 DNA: TGTGCCAGCAGTGAACCGAGCAGGACAGCAACAGATACGCAGTATTTT.

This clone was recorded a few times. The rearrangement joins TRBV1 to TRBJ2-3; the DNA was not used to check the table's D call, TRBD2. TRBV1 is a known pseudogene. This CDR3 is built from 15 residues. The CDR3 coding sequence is TGCACCAGCAGCCGGACTAGCGGGGTCACAGATACGCAGTATTTT. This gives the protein CTSSRTSGVTDTQYF.

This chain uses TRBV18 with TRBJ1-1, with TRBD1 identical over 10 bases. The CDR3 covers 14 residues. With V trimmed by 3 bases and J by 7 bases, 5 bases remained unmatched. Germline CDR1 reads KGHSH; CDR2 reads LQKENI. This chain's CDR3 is CASSPTGGAYEAFF. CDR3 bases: TGTGCCAGCTCACCGACAGGGGGCGCATATGAAGCTTTCTTT.

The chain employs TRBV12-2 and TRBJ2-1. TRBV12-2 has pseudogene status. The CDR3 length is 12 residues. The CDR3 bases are TGTGCAAGTCGCACGGGGCCGAGCGAGCAGTTCTTC. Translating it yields CASRTGPSEQFF.

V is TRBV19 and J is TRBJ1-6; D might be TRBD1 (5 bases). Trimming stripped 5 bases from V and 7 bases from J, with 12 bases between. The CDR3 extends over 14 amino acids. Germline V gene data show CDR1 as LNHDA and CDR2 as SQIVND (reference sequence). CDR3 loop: CASSPGQGNSPLHF. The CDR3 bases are TGTGCCAGTAGTCCGGGCCAGGGAAATTCACCCCTCCACTTT. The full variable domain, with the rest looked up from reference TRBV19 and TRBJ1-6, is DGGITQSPKYLFRKEGQNVTLSCEQNLNHDAMYWYRQDPGQGLRLIYYSQIVNDFQKGDIAEGYSVSREKKESFPLTVTSAQKNPTAFYLCASSPGQGNSPLHFGNGTRLTVT.

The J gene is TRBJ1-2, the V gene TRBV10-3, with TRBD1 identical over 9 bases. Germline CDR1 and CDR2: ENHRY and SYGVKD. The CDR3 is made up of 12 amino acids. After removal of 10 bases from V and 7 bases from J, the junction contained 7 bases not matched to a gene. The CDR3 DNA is TGTGCCACGGGGGACAGGGTAGGTGGCTACACCTTC. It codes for CATGDRVGGYTF.

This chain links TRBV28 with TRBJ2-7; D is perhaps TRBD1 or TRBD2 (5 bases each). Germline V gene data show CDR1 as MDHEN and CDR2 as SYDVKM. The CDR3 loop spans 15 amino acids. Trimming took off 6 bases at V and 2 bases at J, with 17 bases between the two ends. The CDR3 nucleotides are TGTGCCAGCAGAATAGGGACCACACAGACCTACGAGCAGTACTTC. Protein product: CASRIGTTQTYEQYF.

CDR3 residues: CSAPRGEKLFF. The CDR3 region has the DNA TGCAGTGCCCCCCGGGGTGAAAAACTGTTTTTT. This chain joins TRBV20-1 and TRBJ1-4; D unclear. Germline CDR1 and CDR2: DFQATT and SNEGSKA (reference sequence). V gave up 6 bases and J gave up 7 bases, with 9 bases separating them. The CDR3 runs 11 residues.

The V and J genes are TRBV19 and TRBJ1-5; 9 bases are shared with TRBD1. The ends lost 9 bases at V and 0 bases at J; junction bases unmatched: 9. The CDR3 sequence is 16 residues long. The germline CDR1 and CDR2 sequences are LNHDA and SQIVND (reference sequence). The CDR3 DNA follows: TGTGCCAGCTTGACAGGGGGATTAGGTAGCAATCAGCCCCAGCATTTT. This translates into CASLTGGLGSNQPQHF.

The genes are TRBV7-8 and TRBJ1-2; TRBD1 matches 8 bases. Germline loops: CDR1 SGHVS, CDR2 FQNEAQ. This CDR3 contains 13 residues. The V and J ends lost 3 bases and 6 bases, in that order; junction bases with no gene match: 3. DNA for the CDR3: TGTGCCAGCAGCTTGCCGACAGGGGATGGCTACACCTTC. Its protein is CASSLPTGDGYTF. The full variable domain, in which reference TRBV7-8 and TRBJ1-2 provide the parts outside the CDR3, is GAGVSQSPRYKVAKRGQDVALRCDPISGHVSLFWYQQALGQGPEFLTYFQNEAQLDKSGLPSDRFFAERPEGSVSTLKIQRTQQEDSAVYLCASSLPTGDGYTFGSGTRLTVV.

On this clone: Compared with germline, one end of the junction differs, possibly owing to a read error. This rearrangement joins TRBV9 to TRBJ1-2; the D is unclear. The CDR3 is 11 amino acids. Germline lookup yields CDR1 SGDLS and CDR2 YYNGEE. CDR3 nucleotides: TGTGCCAGCAGCGTAGGGGATGGTTACACCTTC. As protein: CASSVGDGYTF.

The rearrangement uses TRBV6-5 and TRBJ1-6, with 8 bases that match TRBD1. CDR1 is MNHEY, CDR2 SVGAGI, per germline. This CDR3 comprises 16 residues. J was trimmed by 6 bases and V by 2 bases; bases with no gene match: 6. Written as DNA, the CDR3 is TGTGCCAGCAGTTACCGGGGCGGACAGGGTAATTCACCCCTCCACTTT. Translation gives CASSYRGGQGNSPLHF.

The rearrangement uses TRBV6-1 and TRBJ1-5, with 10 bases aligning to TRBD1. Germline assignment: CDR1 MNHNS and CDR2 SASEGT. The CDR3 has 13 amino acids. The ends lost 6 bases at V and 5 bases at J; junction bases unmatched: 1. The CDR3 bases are TGTGCCAGCAGGGGGACAGGGGATCAGCCCCAGCATTTT. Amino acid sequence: CASRGTGDQPQHF.

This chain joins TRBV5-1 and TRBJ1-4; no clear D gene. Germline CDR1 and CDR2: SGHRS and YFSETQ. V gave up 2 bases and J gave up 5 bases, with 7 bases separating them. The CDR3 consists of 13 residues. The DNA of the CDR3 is TGCGCCAGCAGCTTTGCAGAAAATGAAAAACTGTTTTTT. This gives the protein CASSFAENEKLFF.

The CDR3 loop reads CASSEVGTGGNQPQHF. The CDR3 bases are TGTGCCAGCAGTGAAGTGGGGACAGGGGGTAATCAGCCCCAGCATTTT. This sequence joins TRBV6-1 and TRBJ1-5, with 11 bases matching TRBD1. The CDR3 is made up of 16 amino acids. Trimming at V came to 1 base and at J to 4 bases, leaving 3 bases not matched to a gene. CDR1 and CDR2 from the germline V gene are MNHNS and SASEGT.

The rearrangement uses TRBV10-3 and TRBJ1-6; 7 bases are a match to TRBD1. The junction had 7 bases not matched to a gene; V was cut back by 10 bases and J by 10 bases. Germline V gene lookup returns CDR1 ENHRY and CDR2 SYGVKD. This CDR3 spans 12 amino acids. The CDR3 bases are TGTGCCACCCGAACAGGGGACTCACCCCTCCACTTT. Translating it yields CATRTGDSPLHF.

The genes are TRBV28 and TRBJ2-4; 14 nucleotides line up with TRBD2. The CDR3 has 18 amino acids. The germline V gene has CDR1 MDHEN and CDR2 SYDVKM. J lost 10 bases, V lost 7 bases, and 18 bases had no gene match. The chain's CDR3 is CASTPTPGTSGRGGIQYF. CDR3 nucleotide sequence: TGTGCCAGCACCCCGACCCCCGGGACTAGCGGGAGAGGGGGGATTCAGTACTTC.

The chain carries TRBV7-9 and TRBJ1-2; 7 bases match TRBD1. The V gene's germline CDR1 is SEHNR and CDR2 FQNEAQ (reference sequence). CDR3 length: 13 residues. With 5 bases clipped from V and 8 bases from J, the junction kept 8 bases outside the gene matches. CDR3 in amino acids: CASSVGQAGGYTF. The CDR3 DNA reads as TGTGCCAGCAGCGTCGGACAGGCGGGGGGCTACACCTTC.

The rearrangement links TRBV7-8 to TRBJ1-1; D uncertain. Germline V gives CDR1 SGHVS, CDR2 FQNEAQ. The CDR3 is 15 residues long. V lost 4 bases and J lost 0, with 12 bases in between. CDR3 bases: TGTGCCAGCAGCTCGGGCAGGCCTTTGAACACTGAAGCTTTCTTT. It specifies CASSSGRPLNTEAFF. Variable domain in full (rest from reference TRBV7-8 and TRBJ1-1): GAGVSQSPRYKVAKRGQDVALRCDPISGHVSLFWYQQALGQGPEFLTYFQNEAQLDKSGLPSDRFFAERPEGSVSTLKIQRTQQEDSAVYLCASSSGRPLNTEAFFGQGTRLTVV.

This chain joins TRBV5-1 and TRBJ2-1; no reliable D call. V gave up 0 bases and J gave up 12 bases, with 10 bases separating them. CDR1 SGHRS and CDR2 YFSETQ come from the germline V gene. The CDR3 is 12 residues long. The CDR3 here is CASSLERGPQFF. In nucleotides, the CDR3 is TGCGCCAGCAGCTTGGAAAGAGGTCCGCAGTTCTTC.

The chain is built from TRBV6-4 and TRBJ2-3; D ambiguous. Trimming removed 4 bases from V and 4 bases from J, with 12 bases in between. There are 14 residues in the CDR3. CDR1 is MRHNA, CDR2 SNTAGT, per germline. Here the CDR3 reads CASSAVGGADTQYF. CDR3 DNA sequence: TGTGCCAGCAGTGCCGTCGGCGGAGCAGATACGCAGTATTTT.

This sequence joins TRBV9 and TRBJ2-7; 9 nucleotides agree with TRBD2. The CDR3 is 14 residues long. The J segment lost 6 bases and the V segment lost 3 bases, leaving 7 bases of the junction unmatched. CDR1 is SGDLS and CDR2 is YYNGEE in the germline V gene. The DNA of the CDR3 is TGTGCCAGCAGCGAGCGGGGGGAGCTCTCCGAGCAGTACTTC. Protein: CASSERGELSEQYF. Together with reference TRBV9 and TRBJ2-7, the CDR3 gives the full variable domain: DSGVTQTPKHLITATGQRVTLRCSPRSGDLSVYWYQQSLDQGLQFLIQYYNGEERAKGNILERFSAQQFPDLHSELNLSSLELGDSALYFCASSERGELSEQYFGPGTRLTVT.